Listed here are 14 T cell receptor beta chains from one sample, sequenced in a study of T cells after yellow fever vaccination. TCRdb independently ran MiXCR on the 5' RACE reads; one entry per CDR3 protein. The sample records a few hundred thousand distinct CDR3 sequences, 8.1% being singletons. The source was PBMCs, collected roughly 45 days after the first yellow fever vaccination. The receptors come from a man younger than 30 who received the YFV17D yellow fever vaccine.

The table lists this clonotype with many counts. The chain joins TRBV12-3 or TRBV12-4 to TRBJ2-1, with 7 bases aligning to TRBD2. The length of the CDR3 is 15 residues. The ends lost 3 bases at V and 7 bases at J; junction bases unmatched: 9. CDR3: CASSLQGGAGNEQFF. The CDR3 DNA is TGTGCCAGCAGTTTGCAGGGAGGGGCGGGGAATGAGCAGTTCTTC.

This clonotype turned up a few times. The chain uses TRBV28 and TRBJ1-2; D uncertain. Trimming cost V 8 bases and J 2 bases, with 15 bases left between them. The germline V gene encodes CDR1 MDHEN and CDR2 SYDVKM. The CDR3 extends over 14 amino acids. CDR3 loop: CASYQWGENYGYTF. The CDR3 DNA sequence: TGTGCCAGCTACCAGTGGGGAGAGAACTATGGCTACACCTTC.

V usage is TRBV19 and J usage is TRBJ2-3, with D perhaps matching TRBD2 (5 bases). Germline-derived CDR1 and CDR2 are LNHDA and SQIVND (reference sequence). The V and J ends lost 8 bases and 3 bases respectively, with 18 bases between them. The length of the CDR3 is 15 residues. CDR3 region: CASRPLVRGTDTQYF. CDR3 bases: TGTGCCAGTCGACCACTAGTTCGTGGGACAGATACGCAGTATTTT.

The genes are TRBV14 and TRBJ2-3, with a weak D call TRBD2 (5 bases). V lost 6 bases to trimming and J lost 3 bases, with 16 bases between them. The germline gives CDR1 SGHDN, CDR2 FVKESK. There are 15 residues in the CDR3. The DNA of the CDR3 is TGTGCCAGCAGGCTTGCCGGAGGTCGGACAGATACGCAGTATTTT. Encoded protein: CASRLAGGRTDTQYF.

This clonotype showed up many times. The chain has TRBV4-3 and TRBJ1-5; 8 bases are shared with TRBD1. J gave up 5 bases and V 3 bases, and 0 bases lay outside the gene matches. In germline, CDR1 is LGHNA, CDR2 YSLEER. The CDR3 length is 13 residues. The CDR3 nucleotides are TGCGCCAGCAGCCAGGACAGGGATCAGCCCCAGCATTTT. It specifies CASSQDRDQPQHF.

The V gene is TRBV20-1, the J gene TRBJ2-3; no definite D call. The ends were cut back, 3 bases at V and 5 bases at J, with 9 bases in the middle. This CDR3 spans 12 amino acids. Germline CDR1 DFQATT, CDR2 SNEGSKA (reference sequence). CDR3 region: CSASRSVDTQYF. DNA of the CDR3: TGCAGTGCTAGCCGGTCAGTAGATACGCAGTATTTT.

Many counts were recorded for this clonotype. J is TRBJ1-5 and V is TRBV20-1, with 8 bases fitting TRBD1. Germline V CDR1 and CDR2: DFQATT, SNEGSKA (reference sequence). Unmatched junction bases numbered 4, after V lost 3 bases and J lost 6 bases. CDR3 length: 13 residues. CDR3 nucleotides: TGCAGTGCTAGCCCTACAGGGGGTCAGCCCCAGCATTTT. This encodes CSASPTGGQPQHF.

This clonotype has a handful of counts. J is TRBJ1-5 and V is TRBV15, with D maybe TRBD1 (5 bases). The length of the CDR3 is 14 residues. CDR1 is LNHNV, CDR2 YYDKDF, per germline (reference sequence). V was pared by 5 bases and J by 4 bases, with 12 bases between. The CDR3 nucleotides are TGTGCCACCAGCTACTTGCGGGGGAATCAGCCCCAGCATTTT. Protein: CATSYLRGNQPQHF.

This clonotype has a count of ten or more. The gene calls are TRBV5-5 and TRBJ2-3; 9 bases are shared with TRBD2. The CDR3 covers 16 residues. The ends lost 1 base at V and 3 bases at J; junction bases unmatched: 6. Germline CDR1 and CDR2: SGHKS and YYEKEE (reference sequence). The DNA of the CDR3 is TGTGCCAGCAGCTTGTGGGCTAGCGGGGCGACAGATACGCAGTATTTT. It is translated as CASSLWASGATDTQYF.

This clonotype was observed a handful of times. This rearrangement joins TRBV4-1 to TRBJ1-5, with D possibly TRBD1 on 6 matching bases. Germline assignment: CDR1 MGHRA and CDR2 YSYEKL. This CDR3 comprises 14 residues. Trimming left V 0 bases short and J 8 bases short, with 11 bases between. CDR3 in amino acids: CASSQDQGTKPQHF. The CDR3 bases are TGCGCCAGCAGCCAAGATCAGGGGACGAAGCCCCAGCATTTT.

CDR3 residues: CASSPRETETQYF. The DNA of the CDR3 is TGTGCCAGCAGCCCCCGTGAGACAGAGACCCAGTACTTC. The chain recombines TRBV5-6 with TRBJ2-5; D gene uncertain. V lost 4 bases to trimming and J lost 4 bases, with 11 bases between them. The CDR3 sequence is 13 residues long. From germline, CDR1 is SGHDT and CDR2 YYEEEE.

V gene TRBV7-9 combines with J gene TRBJ2-7; D is ambiguous. Trimming took off 4 bases at V and 0 bases at J, with 13 bases between the two ends. CDR1 and CDR2 (germline): SEHNR, FQNEAQ (reference sequence). This CDR3 is 15 amino acids long. The CDR3, as DNA: TGTGCCAGCAGCTATAGCCGGGCAATCTCCTACGAGCAGTACTTC. Protein product: CASSYSRAISYEQYF.

The chain links TRBV27 to TRBJ2-3; 9 bases align to TRBD1. The CDR3 length is 14 residues. The germline V gene encodes CDR1 MNHEY and CDR2 SMNVEV (reference sequence). The V segment lost 4 bases and the J segment 4 bases; nucleotides outside the gene matches: 3. This CDR3 is CASSSRTGADTQYF. The CDR3 coding sequence is TGTGCCAGCAGTTCCAGGACAGGGGCAGATACGCAGTATTTT.

The chain employs TRBV9 and TRBJ2-1; no firm D call. The CDR3 runs 12 residues. Trimming cost V 3 bases and J 6 bases, with 7 bases left between them. CDR1 and CDR2 from the germline V gene are SGDLS and YYNGEE. The chain's CDR3 is CASSAGTNEQFF. The CDR3 nucleotides are TGTGCCAGCAGCGCGGGCACCAATGAGCAGTTCTTC.